These 9 T cell receptor beta chains originate from one sample sequenced in a study of T cell changes during pregnancy in multiple sclerosis. Repertoires were generated with immunoSEQ multiplex PCR, while TCRdb's copy carries only in-frame clones and drops some. The sample comprises 25,000 to 35,000 clones, roughly nine tenths of which are singletons, and around 0.8% rests with the top ten. This specimen was CD4+ T cells from peripheral blood mononuclear cells, taken in the second trimester of pregnancy. These receptors came from a female donor with multiple sclerosis, enrolled in a pregnancy study.

V and J are TRBV29-1 and TRBJ1-2; 9 bases align to TRBD1. CDR3 size: 14 residues. Per germline, CDR1 SQVTM and CDR2 ANQGSEA. V gave up 6 bases and J gave up 4 bases; unmatched junction bases: 9. The CDR3 coding sequence is TGCAGCGTCAAACAGGGGGCGCGAAGCTATGGCTACACCTTC. This translates into CSVKQGARSYGYTF. The full variable domain, completed using reference TRBV29-1 and TRBJ1-2, is SAVISQKPSRDICQRGTSLTIQCQVDSQVTMMFWYRQQPGQSLTLIATANQGSEATYESGFVIDKFPISRPNLTFSTLTVSNMSPEDSSIYLCSVKQGARSYGYTFGSGTRLTVV.

The chain has TRBV7-2 and TRBJ2-3, with 7 bases that match TRBD1. Germline trimming cut 3 bases from V and 4 bases from J; bases unmatched to any gene: 1. The CDR3 runs 13 residues. The germline V gene has CDR1 SGHTA and CDR2 FQGNSA. Here the CDR3 DNA reads TGTGCCAGCAGCTTCCAGGGGGCAGATACGCAGTATTTT. Protein: CASSFQGADTQYF.

J is TRBJ2-1 and V is TRBV19; TRBD2 agrees at 8 bases. V shed 3 bases, J shed 1 base, and the junction held 8 bases outside the gene matches. Germline CDR1 LNHDA, CDR2 SQIVND (reference sequence). The CDR3 is made up of 17 amino acids. CDR3 loop: CASSIAQRGTSYNEQFF. The CDR3 DNA follows: TGTGCCAGTAGTATCGCCCAGCGGGGGACTTCCTACAATGAGCAGTTCTTC.

This clone was detected a few times. The CDR3 DNA sequence: TGTGCCAGCAGTTACTCCGGGACAGGGGGCTACACCTTC. Translating it yields CASSYSGTGGYTF. The chain links TRBV6-5 to TRBJ1-2; TRBD1 matches 9 bases. Germline lookup yields CDR1 MNHEY and CDR2 SVGAGI. J lost 8 bases, V lost 0 bases, and 1 base had no gene match. This CDR3 comprises 13 residues.

This clone came up a few times. This chain uses TRBV19 with TRBJ1-3; 7 positions match TRBD1. The germline V gene encodes CDR1 LNHDA and CDR2 SQIVND (reference sequence). This CDR3 is 14 amino acids long. Germline trimming cut 6 bases from V and 3 bases from J; bases unmatched to any gene: 5. The CDR3 bases are TGTGCCAGTAGCCGCCGGACAGGTGGAAACACCATATATTTT. This sequence encodes CASSRRTGGNTIYF.

This chain links TRBV4-2 with TRBJ2-1; TRBD2 matches 11 bases. Germline CDR1 and CDR2: LGHNA and YNFKEQ. The CDR3 length is 17 residues. Losses at the gene ends were 4 bases for V and 3 bases for J; bases not matched to a gene: 8. The CDR3 is CASSPRATSGGYNEQFF. The CDR3 DNA reads as TGTGCCAGCAGCCCAAGGGCTACTAGCGGGGGCTACAATGAGCAGTTCTTC.

J is TRBJ2-5 and V is TRBV7-6, with a tentative D call TRBD1 (5 bases). Germline-derived CDR1 and CDR2 are SGHVS and FNYEAQ. The CDR3 sequence is 14 residues long. The ends were cut back, 3 bases at V and 5 bases at J, with 13 bases in the middle. The DNA for the CDR3 is TGTGCCAGCAGCTTTGGGGCCAATGGGGAGACCCAGTACTTC. It specifies CASSFGANGETQYF.

The V gene is TRBV7-9, the J gene TRBJ1-4; possible D gene TRBD1, 5 bases. Trimming cost V 3 bases and J 8 bases, with 13 bases left between them. This CDR3 has 14 amino acids. Germline CDR1 SEHNR, CDR2 FQNEAQ (reference sequence). The CDR3, as DNA: TGTGCCAGCAGCTTTACGGGGGTCGGGGAAAAACTGTTTTTT. Protein sequence: CASSFTGVGEKLFF.

The chain carries TRBV6-1 and TRBJ1-1; D possibly corresponds to TRBD1 (6 bases). The CDR3 extends over 15 amino acids. Germline V CDR1 and CDR2: MNHNS, SASEGT. The V end lost 6 bases, the J end lost 4 bases, and 18 bases lay between the germline ends. The chain's CDR3 is CASSPVQGLGTEAFF. CDR3 bases: TGTGCCAGCAGCCCAGTACAGGGATTGGGCACTGAAGCTTTCTTT.